This is a list of T cell receptor beta chains from one sample in a study of blood T cell repertoires in COVID-19. The assay was immunoSEQ multiplex PCR, and TCRdb's table has in-frame clones only and misses some. The table shows approximately 140,000 clones, with approximately 87% occurring only once. The sample consisted of peripheral blood. These receptors came from a man older than 75 with acute or convalescent COVID-19. The CDR3 runs from the conserved cysteine through the conserved F or W. Fields, in order: clone size, D gene, CDR3 length, J gene, V gene, CDR3 protein, CDR3 DNA. A D gene is named only where the DNA matches it firmly. Clone size, where shown, is once, few, many, or a class for clones that have expanded.

once TRBD2 17 TRBJ2-1 TRBV19 CASSPGLAASWDNEQFF TGTGCCAGTAGTCCCGGACTAGCGGCTAGTTGGGACAATGAGCAGTTCTTC
- TRBD2 15 TRBJ2-4 TRBV30 CAWSVLAGAKNIQYF TGTGCCTGGAGTGTCCTAGCGGGAGCCAAAAACATTCAGTACTTC
- - 12 TRBJ2-7 TRBV10-1 CASLLETYEQYF TGCGCCAGCCTCCTAGAGACCTACGAGCAGTACTTC
- - 17 TRBJ1-5 TRBV7-8 CASSLSAGPGLDQPQHF TGTGCCAGCAGCTTATCGGCTGGGCCAGGTCTTGACCAGCCCCAGCATTTT
- - 14 TRBJ2-7 TRBV19 CASSTGGVSYEQYF TGTGCCAGTAGTACCGGCGGAGTCTCCTACGAGCAGTACTTC
- TRBD1 15 TRBJ1-2 TRBV5-1 CASSLGGQVPYGYTF TGCGCCAGCAGCTTGGGGGGACAGGTGCCTTATGGCTACACCTTC
- TRBD1 15 TRBJ1-2 TRBV7-9 CASSLYVGQGDGYTF TGTGCCAGCAGCCTTTACGTGGGGCAGGGGGATGGCTACACCTTC
- - 16 TRBJ2-2 TRBV10-3 CAISESGGGNTGELFF TGTGCCATCAGTGAGTCGGGAGGCGGGAACACCGGGGAGCTGTTTTTT
- - 14 TRBJ2-7 TRBV28 CASSLPQGPYEQYF TGTGCCAGCAGTTTACCCCAGGGCCCCTACGAGCAGTACTTC
once TRBD2 16 TRBJ2-5 TRBV11-2 CASSSGEAGGLETQYF TGTGCCAGCAGCTCCGGAGAAGCGGGGGGGCTGGAGACCCAGTACTTC
few - 13 TRBJ2-3 TRBV10-3 CAISDRGTDTQYF TGTGCCATCAGTGACAGGGGCACAGATACGCAGTATTTT
- TRBD1 14 TRBJ2-5 TRBV19 CASRRQGLSETQYF TGTGCCAGCCGGAGACAGGGTCTCTCAGAGACCCAGTACTTC
- - 13 TRBJ1-5 TRBV28 CASSLAGNQPQHF TGTGCCAGCAGTTTGGCAGGGAATCAGCCCCAGCATTTT
- - 15 TRBJ2-1 TRBV18 CASSPSGEAYNEQFF TGTGCCAGCTCACCCTCTGGCGAGGCCTACAATGAGCAGTTCTTC
- - 14 TRBJ2-3 TRBV19 CASSAGGRTDTQYF TGTGCCAGTAGTGCCGGGGGACGCACAGATACGCAGTATTTT
- - 13 TRBJ1-4 TRBV5-1 CASSLWGGEKLFF TGCGCCAGCAGCTTGTGGGGAGGAGAAAAACTGTTTTTT
- - 19 TRBJ1-3 TRBV7-8 CASSLGTGTKTPAGNTIYF TGTGCCAGCAGCTTAGGAACCGGGACAAAAACTCCAGCGGGAAACACCATATATTTT
- - 13 TRBJ1-2 TRBV18 CASSPNRENGYTF TGTGCCAGCTCACCCAACAGGGAAAACGGCTACACCTTC
- TRBD1 13 TRBJ1-4 TRBV19 CASSGQGWEKLFF TGTGCCAGCAGCGGACAGGGGTGGGAAAAACTGTTTTTT
- - 15 TRBJ2-5 TRBV20-1 CSASRPGLWGETQYF TGCAGTGCTAGTCGGCCAGGGCTCTGGGGAGAGACCCAGTACTTC
- - 13 TRBJ1-3 TRBV12-3/TRBV12-4 CASITSGRNTIYF TGTGCCAGCATTACCTCAGGGAGAAACACCATATATTTT
once - 15 TRBJ2-2 TRBV18 CASSLGIGYTGELFF TGTGCCAGCTCACTCGGGATCGGTTACACCGGGGAGCTGTTTTTT
- - 14 TRBJ1-2 TRBV2 CASDETGYIYGYTF TGTGCCAGCGATGAGACAGGTTATATCTATGGCTACACCTTC
- - 16 TRBJ1-1 TRBV5-1 CASSLAGGASVTEAFF TGCGCCAGCAGCTTGGCCGGGGGGGCGTCTGTGACTGAAGCTTTCTTT
- - 15 TRBJ1-2 TRBV25-1 CASSEAHRTNYGYTF TGTGCCAGCAGTGAAGCTCACAGGACCAACTATGGCTACACCTTC
- - 13 TRBJ1-1 TRBV7-2 CASSTKRGTEAFF TGTGCCAGCAGCACCAAAAGGGGGACTGAAGCTTTCTTT
- TRBD1 15 TRBJ1-1 TRBV2 CASRSAGGTGTEAFF TGTGCCAGCAGGTCGGCAGGGGGAACAGGCACTGAAGCTTTCTTT